This T cell receptor (beta chain) was sequenced for a study of T cell changes during pregnancy in multiple sclerosis. Profiled with immunoSEQ multiplex PCR; TCRdb holds only in-frame clones, not every one. This sample has some 70,000 clones, with about 90% found just once. In germline, CDR1 is MDHEN, CDR2 SYDVKM. V lost 3 bases and J 3 bases, leaving 3 bases between the germline ends. The CDR3 extends over 11 amino acids. This clonotype originated in a female donor with multiple sclerosis, enrolled in a pregnancy study. The chain combines TRBV28 with TRBJ2-7; no clear D gene. The sequencing used peripheral blood, collected in the first trimester of pregnancy. Here the CDR3 reads CASSFYYEQYF. CDR3 sequence (DNA): TGTGCCAGCAGTTTTTACTACGAGCAGTACTTC.